The source of this T cell receptor (beta chain) is a study of cytomegalovirus exposure and HLA in healthy donors. The germline V gene has CDR1 MDHEN and CDR2 SYDVKM. The CDR3 is 13 residues long. The V and J ends lost 6 bases and 5 bases respectively, with 12 bases between them. Both 60 Vbeta primers and 13 Jbeta primers went into the PCR. TCRdb's table, derived via immunoSEQ multiplex PCR, lists solely in-frame clones and lacks some. The sample has 120,000 or so clones; over 60% are singletons. Broader study findings: Segments of the TCR beta V type were, in most cases, productive about 87% or about 30% of the time in an earlier analysis. Reportedly, a later analysis found an Asian-associated ancestry cluster had fewer N-insertions than the roughly 670-donor mean. According to a later analysis, most TCR beta chains associated with CMV appeared HLA-restricted.

To note about this clone: Antigen specificity is unknown.

The sequencing sample was made of PBMCs. This sequence was found in a woman aged 40 to 50 in good health and CMV-seronegative. V gene TRBV28 combines with J gene TRBJ2-3; a possible D gene is TRBD2 (7 bases). This CDR3 reads CASSWGGGDTQYF. In DNA form, the CDR3 reads TGTGCCAGCAGCTGGGGGGGCGGAGATACGCAGTATTTT. The full variable domain, in which reference TRBV28 and TRBJ2-3 provide the parts outside the CDR3, is DVKVTQSSRYLVKRTGEKVFLECVQDMDHENMFWYRQDPGLGLRLIYFSYDVKMKEKGDIPEGYSVSREKKERFSLILESASTNQTSMYLCASSWGGGDTQYFGPGTRLTVL.